This is a list of T cell receptor beta chains from one sample in a study of blood T cell repertoires in COVID-19. Only in-frame clones appear in the TCRdb table, and some are missing; sequencing was by immunoSEQ multiplex PCR. The repertoire holds 300,000 or so clones, with roughly 86% as singletons. Sample: peripheral blood. These receptors originate from a man aged 65 to 79 with acute or convalescent COVID-19. Each CDR3 is given with its conserved first and last residue.

v_call	j_call	cdr3_aa
TRBV9	TRBJ2-1	CASSASGAMIIEQFF
TRBV29-1	TRBJ1-2	CSVDSAGSFYGYTF
TRBV27	TRBJ1-3	CASSSTPRTTIYF
TRBV2	TRBJ2-2	CASSVGLVGGELFF
TRBV4-3	TRBJ1-6	CASSQEPGLRNSPLHF
TRBV27	TRBJ2-7	CASSLGTGGGEQYF
TRBV7-8	TRBJ2-7	CASSWDTLYEQYF
TRBV7-2	TRBJ2-1	CASSPGGNEQFF
TRBV6-6	TRBJ1-1	CASSATKNTEAFF
TRBV5-5	TRBJ2-3	CASSLPPQGGLTDTQYF
TRBV19	TRBJ1-4	CASSLRTGSEKLFF
TRBV19	TRBJ2-1	CASSIDPRNEQFF
TRBV6-6	TRBJ2-6	CASGPGYSGANVLTF
TRBV12-3/TRBV12-4	TRBJ1-5	CASSSPQHF
TRBV19	TRBJ2-1	CASSIDWSPPAERSYNEQFF
TRBV25-1	TRBJ1-2	CASSDQGARGYTF
TRBV30	TRBJ1-2	CASTGQRSGGYTF
TRBV7-2	TRBJ1-1	CASSLQGMYSEAFF
TRBV9	TRBJ1-1	CASSVAGGSVSEAFF
TRBV3-1/TRBV3-2	TRBJ2-7	CASSQAPGLAYEQYF
TRBV19	TRBJ1-6	CASSMRTGATSSPLHF
TRBV28	TRBJ2-3	CASSGPSMNTQYF
TRBV28	TRBJ1-3	CASSVTGTGNGAGNTIYF
TRBV5-1	TRBJ2-2	CASSSGQAGTGELFF
TRBV28	TRBJ1-2	CASSSSHYGYTF
TRBV5-6	TRBJ1-1	CASGSSTRGLTEAFF
TRBV9	TRBJ1-2	CASSARGGYGYTF
TRBV5-1	TRBJ2-1	CASSSDRFQEQFF
TRBV11-2	TRBJ2-7	CASRTWTVNEQYF
TRBV7-2	TRBJ2-7	CASSLGAGVHEQYF
TRBV4-3	TRBJ2-1	CASSPLNGGSNEQFF
TRBV18	TRBJ1-1	CASSPPTGNLEAFF
TRBV25-1	TRBJ1-1	CASSAQGGGTEAFF
TRBV12-3/TRBV12-4	TRBJ1-5	CASSFVQNQPQHF
TRBV7-9	TRBJ1-1	CASRYTGGTEAFF
TRBV5-1	TRBJ2-3	CASGTSGGDTQYF
TRBV15	TRBJ1-2	CATSREGTASNYGYTF
TRBV4-3	TRBJ1-2	CASSPKAGSYGYTF
TRBV10-3	TRBJ2-2	CAITAGTGAVTGELFF
TRBV7-3	TRBJ1-1	CASSLSAGNTEAFF
TRBV5-1	TRBJ1-4	CASAGGLPELSQLFF
TRBV5-1	TRBJ1-2	CASSLPRGAGNYGYTF
TRBV2	TRBJ2-7	CASSGLNSYEQYF
TRBV18	TRBJ2-2	CASSPIGTRQGGTGELFF
TRBV7-9	TRBJ2-7	CASSQDAGETYEQYF
TRBV5-5	TRBJ2-3	CASSFASSTDTQYF
TRBV12-3/TRBV12-4	TRBJ2-7	CASSVLVREQYF